Below are 20 T cell receptor beta chains sequenced from a single sample in a study of CD8 T cells in Susac syndrome. Random hexamers were used to reverse transcribe the RNA input (about 0.45 to 1 ug). A single record per CDR3 protein comes from TCRdb applying MiXCR to the immunoSEQ multiplex PCR reads. Of 200,000 to 250,000 distinct CDR3 sequences listed, 90% to 95% are singletons. The sample consisted of CD4+ T cells from PBMCs. The receptors derive from a human donor with multiple sclerosis.

The chain joins TRBV9 to TRBJ2-2; D is possibly TRBD2 (6 bases). Trimming removed 0 bases from V and 1 base from J, with 10 bases in between. Looked up from germline, CDR1 is SGDLS and CDR2 is YYNGEE. The CDR3 has 16 amino acids. In DNA, the CDR3 is TGTGCCAGCAGCGTAGGGGCGGGAATGAACACCGGGGAGCTGTTTTTT. Translating it yields CASSVGAGMNTGELFF.

The genes are TRBV5-6 and TRBJ1-1, with TRBD1 as a possible D gene (6 bases). Trimming left V 3 bases short and J 4 bases short, with 19 bases between. The CDR3 runs 16 residues. CDR1 is SGHDT, CDR2 YYEEEE, per germline. This CDR3 is CASSSLGGGYGTEAFF. CDR3 DNA: TGTGCCAGCAGCTCGCTCGGGGGCGGGTATGGCACTGAAGCTTTCTTT.

This clonotype was counted a single time. CDR3 bases: TGTGCCAGCAGCCCCTCTAGCGGGAGCCCCGTGGCAGATACGCAGTATTTT. This codes for CASSPSSGSPVADTQYF. The rearrangement links TRBV3-1 to TRBJ2-3; TRBD2 matches at 10 bases. J was trimmed by 4 bases and V by 4 bases; bases with no gene match: 11. The CDR3 extends over 17 amino acids. Germline V gives CDR1 LGHDT, CDR2 YNNKEL (reference sequence).

The chain employs TRBV5-6 and TRBJ2-2, with D possibly being TRBD1 (5 bases). The germline V gene encodes CDR1 SGHDT and CDR2 YYEEEE. Deletions cut 4 bases from V and 5 bases from J, with 18 bases between. CDR3 length: 16 residues. The CDR3 loop reads CASSPYGWGRTGELFF. The DNA of the CDR3 is TGTGCCAGCAGCCCCTACGGGTGGGGCCGGACCGGGGAGCTGTTTTTT.

The chain combines TRBV2 with TRBJ2-1, with 9 positions matching TRBD2. CDR1 is SNHLY and CDR2 is FYNNEI in the germline V gene. With V trimmed by 4 bases and J by 0 bases, 7 bases remained unmatched. The CDR3 has 17 amino acids. CDR3 protein: CASSANLAGSSYNEQFF. Here the CDR3 DNA reads TGTGCCAGCAGTGCGAACCTAGCGGGGTCCTCCTACAATGAGCAGTTCTTC. The complete variable domain, with remaining parts taken from reference TRBV2 and TRBJ2-1, reads EPEVTQTPSHQVTQMGQEVILRCVPISNHLYFYWYRQILGQKVEFLVSFYNNEISEKSEIFDDQFSVERPDGSNFTLKIRSTKLEDSAMYFCASSANLAGSSYNEQFFGPGTRLTVL.

The chain has TRBV20-1 and TRBJ1-6; TRBD1 aligns across 9 bases. The V gene end was trimmed by 7 bases and the J gene end by 7 bases; junction bases not matched to a gene: 5. The germline V gene encodes CDR1 DFQATT and CDR2 SNEGSKA (reference sequence). CDR3 size: 13 residues. The CDR3, as DNA: TGCAGTGTCCGGACAGGGGTGAATTCACCCCTCCACTTT. Its translation is CSVRTGVNSPLHF.

The chain employs TRBV12-3 or TRBV12-4 and TRBJ2-3, with TRBD2 matching over 7 bases. V dropped 5 bases and J dropped 5; count of bases not matched to a gene: 7. The CDR3 has 14 amino acids. Here the CDR3 reads CASSNAGVGDTQYF. Here the CDR3 DNA reads TGTGCCAGCAGTAACGCGGGAGTGGGAGATACGCAGTATTTT.

This chain links TRBV7-2 with TRBJ2-5; 9 bases fit TRBD1. This CDR3 is built from 15 residues. V shed 5 bases, J shed 4 bases, and the junction held 8 bases outside the gene matches. Germline V gives CDR1 SGHTA, CDR2 FQGNSA. The DNA for the CDR3 is TGTGCCAGCAGCCCGGGACAGGGCGGCAGAGAGACCCAGTACTTC. It codes for CASSPGQGGRETQYF.

The CDR3 DNA follows: TGCGCCAGCAGCAAGACAGGCCTTAGCTCTGGAAACACCATATATTTT. Translating gives CASSKTGLSSGNTIYF. The rearrangement links TRBV5-1 to TRBJ1-3; perhaps TRBD1 as D (6 bases). Trimming removed 4 bases at V and 0 bases at J, with 14 bases between. Germline CDR1 reads SGHRS; CDR2 reads YFSETQ. The CDR3 extends over 16 amino acids.

This clonotype has only one observation. The chain uses TRBV25-1 and TRBJ2-1; no clear D. The germline gives CDR1 MGHDK, CDR2 SYGVNS. V was trimmed by 3 bases and J by 6 bases, leaving 6 bases between them. The CDR3 contains 12 residues. The CDR3 is CASSDRGNEQFF. The CDR3 region has the DNA TGTGCCAGCAGTGATCGTGGCAATGAGCAGTTCTTC.

V usage is TRBV20-1 and J usage is TRBJ1-5; D remains ambiguous. Germline-derived CDR1 and CDR2 are DFQATT and SNEGSKA (reference sequence). Trimming left V 0 bases short and J 5 bases short, with 14 bases between. The CDR3 contains 15 residues. Here the CDR3 reads CSARDRRLSHQPQHF. The CDR3 DNA sequence: TGCAGTGCTAGAGATCGCAGGTTGTCCCATCAGCCCCAGCATTTT.

The chain is built from TRBV7-9 and TRBJ1-5, with D maybe TRBD1 (5 bases). CDR1 is SEHNR and CDR2 is FQNEAQ in the germline V gene (reference sequence). The V end was cut by 5 bases, the J end by 5 bases, with 10 bases between. CDR3 size: 13 residues. The CDR3 sequence is CASSESGDQPQHF. DNA for the CDR3: TGTGCCAGCAGCGAATCGGGGGATCAGCCCCAGCATTTT.

The rearrangement uses TRBV30 and TRBJ2-3; D unresolved. CDR3 size: 14 residues. Germline CDR1 reads GTSNPN; CDR2 reads SVGIG (reference sequence). V lost 3 bases and J 0 bases, leaving 10 bases between the germline ends. CDR3 protein: CAWRGRTSTDTQYF. CDR3 bases: TGTGCCTGGAGGGGTCGCACTAGCACAGATACGCAGTATTTT.

This clonotype occurred once. The rearrangement joins TRBV24-1 to TRBJ2-3; TRBD1 matches at 7 bases. The CDR3 is 15 amino acids. Germline V gene sequence: CDR1 KGHDR, CDR2 SFDVKD. With 3 bases clipped from V and 0 bases from J, the junction kept 2 bases outside the gene matches. CDR3 sequence: CATSDTGQSTDTQYF. In DNA form, the CDR3 reads TGTGCCACCAGTGATACGGGACAGAGCACAGATACGCAGTATTTT.

The CDR3 sequence is CATSDSRRGGSYQETQYF. CDR3 coding DNA: TGTGCCACCAGTGATTCCCGAAGAGGCGGATCGTACCAAGAGACCCAGTACTTC. V and J are TRBV24-1 and TRBJ2-5; D is unresolved. Germline V gene sequence: CDR1 KGHDR, CDR2 SFDVKD. This CDR3 contains 18 residues. Trimming cost V 2 bases and J 0 bases, with 18 bases left between them.

The CDR3 spells CSAGRSYGYTF. The CDR3 DNA is TGCAGCGCTGGAAGGAGCTATGGCTACACCTTC. This chain links TRBV29-1 with TRBJ1-2; D call uncertain. V was cut by 7 bases and J by 4 bases, with 10 bases left in between. Looked up from germline, CDR1 is SQVTM and CDR2 is ANQGSEA. The CDR3 loop spans 11 amino acids.

The chain uses TRBV7-8 and TRBJ1-5; D call uncertain. This CDR3 comprises 13 residues. CDR1 and CDR2 from the germline V gene are SGHVS and FQNEAQ. The ends were cut back, 2 bases at V and 5 bases at J, with 7 bases in the middle. The CDR3 DNA is TGTGCCAGCAGCTTAATACCCGATCAGCCCCAGCATTTT. Amino acids: CASSLIPDQPQHF.

This clonotype was seen a handful of times. This chain connects TRBV5-1 to TRBJ2-2; 7 bases match TRBD1. Germline-derived CDR1 and CDR2 are SGHRS and YFSETQ. The CDR3 loop spans 15 amino acids. Trimming cost V 3 bases and J 4 bases; bases outside gene matches: 6. The CDR3 DNA sequence: TGCGCCAGCAGCTCTACTGACAGGGCCACCGGGGAGCTGTTTTTT. Translated: CASSSTDRATGELFF.

The chain is built from TRBV14 and TRBJ1-1; D uncertain. V was shortened by 0 bases and J by 9 bases, with 11 bases between the two germline ends. Germline V lookup: CDR1 SGHDN, CDR2 FVKESK. The CDR3 length is 13 residues. The CDR3 spells CASSQEGNNKAFF. The CDR3, as DNA: TGTGCCAGCAGCCAAGAAGGGAATAACAAAGCTTTCTTT.

The V gene is TRBV6-1, the J gene TRBJ1-1; D gene unclear. V was clipped by 6 bases and J by 8 bases, with 19 bases between them. The CDR3 covers 14 residues. Germline V CDR1 and CDR2: MNHNS, SASEGT. CDR3 coding DNA: TGTGCCAGCAGCCCAGGACGGGGAAGACAAGAAGCTTTCTTT. It encodes CASSPGRGRQEAFF.